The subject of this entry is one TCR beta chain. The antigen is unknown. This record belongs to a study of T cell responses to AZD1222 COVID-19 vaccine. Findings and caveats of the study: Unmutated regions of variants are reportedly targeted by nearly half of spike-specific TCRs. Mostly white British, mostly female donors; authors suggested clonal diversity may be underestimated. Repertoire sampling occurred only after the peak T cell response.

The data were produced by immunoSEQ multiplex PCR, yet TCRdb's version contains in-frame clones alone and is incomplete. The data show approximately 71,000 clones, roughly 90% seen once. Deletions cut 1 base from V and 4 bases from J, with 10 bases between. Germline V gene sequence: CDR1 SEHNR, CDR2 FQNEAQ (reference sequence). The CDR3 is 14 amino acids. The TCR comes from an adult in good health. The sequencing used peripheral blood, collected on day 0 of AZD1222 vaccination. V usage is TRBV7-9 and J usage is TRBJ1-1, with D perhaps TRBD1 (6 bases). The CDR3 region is CASSLGGARTEAFF. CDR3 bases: TGTGCCAGCAGCTTAGGGGGGGCGCGCACTGAAGCTTTCTTT.